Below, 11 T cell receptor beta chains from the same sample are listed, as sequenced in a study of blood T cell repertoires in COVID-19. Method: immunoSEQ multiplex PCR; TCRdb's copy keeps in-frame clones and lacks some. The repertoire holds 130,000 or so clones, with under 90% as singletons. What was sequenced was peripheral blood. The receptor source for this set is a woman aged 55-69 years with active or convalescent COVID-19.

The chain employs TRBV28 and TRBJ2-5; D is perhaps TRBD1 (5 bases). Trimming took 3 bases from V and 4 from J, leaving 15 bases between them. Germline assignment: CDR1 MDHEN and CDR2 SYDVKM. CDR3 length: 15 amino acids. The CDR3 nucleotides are TGTGCCAGCAGTTTCGGGCAGGGAAGAGGAGAGACCCAGTACTTC. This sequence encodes CASSFGQGRGETQYF.

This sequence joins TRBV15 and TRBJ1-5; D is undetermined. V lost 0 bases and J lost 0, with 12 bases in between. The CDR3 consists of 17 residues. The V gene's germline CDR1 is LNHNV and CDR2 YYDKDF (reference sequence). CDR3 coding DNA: TGTGCCACCAGCAGAGATGGTCCGAGGGCTAGCAATCAGCCCCAGCATTTT. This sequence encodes CATSRDGPRASNQPQHF.

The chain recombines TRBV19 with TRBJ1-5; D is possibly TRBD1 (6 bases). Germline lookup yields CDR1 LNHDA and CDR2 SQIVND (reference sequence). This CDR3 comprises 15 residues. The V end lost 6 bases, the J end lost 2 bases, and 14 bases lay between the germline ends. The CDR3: CASSSKGVGNQPQHF. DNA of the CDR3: TGTGCCAGTAGCAGCAAGGGGGTCGGCAATCAGCCCCAGCATTTT.

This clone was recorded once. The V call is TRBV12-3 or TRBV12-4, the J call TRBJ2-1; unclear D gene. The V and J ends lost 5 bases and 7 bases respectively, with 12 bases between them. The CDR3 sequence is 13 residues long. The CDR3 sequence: CASSVDRSNEQFF. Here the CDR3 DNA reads TGTGCCAGCAGTGTCGACCGGAGTAATGAGCAGTTCTTC.

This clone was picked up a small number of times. The CDR3 DNA reads as TGTGCCAGCAGCCCGGACATGAACCCCTCCTATAATTCACCCCTCCACTTT. Translation: CASSPDMNPSYNSPLHF. The V gene is TRBV7-8, the J gene TRBJ1-6, with D perhaps matching TRBD1 (5 bases). Deletions cut 5 bases from V and 0 bases from J, with 14 bases between. CDR1 and CDR2 from the germline V gene are SGHVS and FQNEAQ. The CDR3 runs 17 residues.

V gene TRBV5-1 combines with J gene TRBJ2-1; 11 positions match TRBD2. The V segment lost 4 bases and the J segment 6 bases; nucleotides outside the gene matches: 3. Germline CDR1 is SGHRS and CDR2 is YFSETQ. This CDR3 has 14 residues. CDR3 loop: CASSAGTSGNEQFF. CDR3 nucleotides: TGCGCCAGCAGCGCCGGGACTAGCGGCAATGAGCAGTTCTTC.

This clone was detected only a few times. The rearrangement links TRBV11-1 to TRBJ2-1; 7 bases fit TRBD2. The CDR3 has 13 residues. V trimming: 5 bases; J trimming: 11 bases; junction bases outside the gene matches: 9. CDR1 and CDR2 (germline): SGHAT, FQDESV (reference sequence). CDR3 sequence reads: CASSVGGVVKQFF. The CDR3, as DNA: TGTGCCAGCAGCGTGGGAGGGGTCGTAAAGCAGTTCTTC.

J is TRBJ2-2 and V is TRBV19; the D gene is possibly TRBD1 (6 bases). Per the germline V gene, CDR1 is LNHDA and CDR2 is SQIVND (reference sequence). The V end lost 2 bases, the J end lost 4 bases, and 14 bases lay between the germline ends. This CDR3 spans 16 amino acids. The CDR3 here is CASSIPSGTRTGELFF. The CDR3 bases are TGTGCCAGTAGTATACCCTCCGGGACACGCACCGGGGAGCTGTTTTTT.

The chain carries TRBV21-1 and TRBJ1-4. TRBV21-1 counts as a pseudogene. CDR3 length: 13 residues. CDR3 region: CASSKGYREKLFF. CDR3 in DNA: TGTGCCAGCAGCAAAGGATACCGGGAAAAACTGTTTTTT.

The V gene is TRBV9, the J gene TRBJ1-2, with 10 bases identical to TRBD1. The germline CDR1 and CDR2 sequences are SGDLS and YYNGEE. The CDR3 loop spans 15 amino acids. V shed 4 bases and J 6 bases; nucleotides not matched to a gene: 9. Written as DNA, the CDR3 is TGTGCCAGCAGCCCCCGGACAGGGGGGGCAGATGGCTACACCTTC. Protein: CASSPRTGGADGYTF. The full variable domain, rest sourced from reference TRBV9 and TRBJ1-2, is DSGVTQTPKHLITATGQRVTLRCSPRSGDLSVYWYQQSLDQGLQFLIQYYNGEERAKGNILERFSAQQFPDLHSELNLSSLELGDSALYFCASSPRTGGADGYTFGSGTRLTVV.

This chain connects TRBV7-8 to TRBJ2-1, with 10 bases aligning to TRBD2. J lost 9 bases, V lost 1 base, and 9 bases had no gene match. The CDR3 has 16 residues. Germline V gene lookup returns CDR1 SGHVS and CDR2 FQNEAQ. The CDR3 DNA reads TGTGCCAGCAGCTTAGACCAACTAGCGGGGTTGAGTGAGCAGTTCTTC. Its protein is CASSLDQLAGLSEQFF.